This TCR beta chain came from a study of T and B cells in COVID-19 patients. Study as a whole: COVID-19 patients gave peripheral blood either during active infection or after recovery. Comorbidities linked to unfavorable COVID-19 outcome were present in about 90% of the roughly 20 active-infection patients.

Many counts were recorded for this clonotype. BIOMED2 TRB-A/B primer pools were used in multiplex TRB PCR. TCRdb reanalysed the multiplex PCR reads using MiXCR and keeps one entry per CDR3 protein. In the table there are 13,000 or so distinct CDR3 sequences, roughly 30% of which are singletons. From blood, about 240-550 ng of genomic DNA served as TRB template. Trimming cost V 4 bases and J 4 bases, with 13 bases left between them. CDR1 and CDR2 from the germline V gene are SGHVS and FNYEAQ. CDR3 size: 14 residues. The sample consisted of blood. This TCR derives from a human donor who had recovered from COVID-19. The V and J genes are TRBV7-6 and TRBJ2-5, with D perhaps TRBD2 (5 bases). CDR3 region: CASSSHKAAETQYF. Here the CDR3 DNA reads TGTGCCAGCAGCTCGCACAAAGCGGCAGAGACCCAGTACTTC.